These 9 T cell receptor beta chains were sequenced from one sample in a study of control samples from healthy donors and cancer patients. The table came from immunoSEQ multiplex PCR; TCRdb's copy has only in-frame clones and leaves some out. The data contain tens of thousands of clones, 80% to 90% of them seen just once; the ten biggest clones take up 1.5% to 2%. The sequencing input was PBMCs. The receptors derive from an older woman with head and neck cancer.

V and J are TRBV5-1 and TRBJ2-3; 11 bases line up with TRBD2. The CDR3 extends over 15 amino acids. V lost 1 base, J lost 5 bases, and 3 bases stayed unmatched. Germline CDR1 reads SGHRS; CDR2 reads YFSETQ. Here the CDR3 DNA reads TGCGCCAGCAGCTTGACAGGACTAGCGGGAGATACGCAGTATTTT. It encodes CASSLTGLAGDTQYF.

CDR3 nucleotide sequence: TGTGCCAGCAGCTTAAGAGGGCGGGGTGAAAAACTGTTTTTT. This codes for CASSLRGRGEKLFF. The chain uses TRBV7-8 and TRBJ1-4; D not resolved. CDR3 length equals 14 residues. Trimming took 2 bases from V and 7 from J, leaving 11 bases between them. From germline, CDR1 is SGHVS and CDR2 FQNEAQ.

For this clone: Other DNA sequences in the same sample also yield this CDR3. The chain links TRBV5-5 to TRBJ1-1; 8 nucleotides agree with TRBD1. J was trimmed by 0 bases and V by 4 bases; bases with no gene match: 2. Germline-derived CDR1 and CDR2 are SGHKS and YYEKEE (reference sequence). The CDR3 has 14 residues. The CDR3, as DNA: TGTGCCAGCAGCAGACAGGGGATGAACACTGAAGCTTTCTTT. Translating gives CASSRQGMNTEAFF.

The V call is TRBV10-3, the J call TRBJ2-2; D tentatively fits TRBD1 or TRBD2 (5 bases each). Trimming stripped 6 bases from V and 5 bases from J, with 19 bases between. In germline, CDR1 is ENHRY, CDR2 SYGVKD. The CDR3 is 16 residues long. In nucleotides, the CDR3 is TGTGCCATCAGCCCGGGACGAGGGCCGGAAACCGGGGAGCTGTTTTTT. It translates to CAISPGRGPETGELFF.

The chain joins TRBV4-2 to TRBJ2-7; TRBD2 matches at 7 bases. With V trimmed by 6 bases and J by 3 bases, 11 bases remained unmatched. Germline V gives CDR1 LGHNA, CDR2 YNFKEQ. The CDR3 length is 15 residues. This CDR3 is CASSSGEGANYEQYF. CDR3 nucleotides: TGTGCCAGCAGTTCTGGGGAGGGAGCCAACTACGAGCAGTACTTC.

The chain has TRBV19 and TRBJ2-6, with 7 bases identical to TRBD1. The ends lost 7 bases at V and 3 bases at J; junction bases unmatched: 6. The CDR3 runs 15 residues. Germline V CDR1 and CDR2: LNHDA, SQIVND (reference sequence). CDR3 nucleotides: TGTGCCAGTACCCCAGACAGGGATGGGGCCAACGTCCTGACTTTC. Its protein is CASTPDRDGANVLTF.

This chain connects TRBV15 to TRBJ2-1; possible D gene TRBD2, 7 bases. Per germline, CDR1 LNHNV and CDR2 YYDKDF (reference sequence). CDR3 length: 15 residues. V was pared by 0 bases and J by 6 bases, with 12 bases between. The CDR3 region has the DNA TGTGCCACCAGCAGAGAAACAGGGAGGGTCAATGAGCAGTTCTTC. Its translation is CATSRETGRVNEQFF.

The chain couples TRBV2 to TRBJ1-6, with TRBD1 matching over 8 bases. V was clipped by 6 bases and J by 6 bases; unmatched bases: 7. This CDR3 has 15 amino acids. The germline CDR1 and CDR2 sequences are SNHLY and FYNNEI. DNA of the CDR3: TGTGCCAGCAGCCCGACAGGGGCTGGTAATTCACCCCTCCACTTT. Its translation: CASSPTGAGNSPLHF.

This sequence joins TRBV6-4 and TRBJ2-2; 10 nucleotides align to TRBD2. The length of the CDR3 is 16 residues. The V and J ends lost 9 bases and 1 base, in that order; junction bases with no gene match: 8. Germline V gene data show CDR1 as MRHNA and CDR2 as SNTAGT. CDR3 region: CASRGTSGMNTGELFF. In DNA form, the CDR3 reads TGTGCCAGTCGCGGAACTAGCGGGATGAACACCGGGGAGCTGTTTTTT.